This passage covers 18 T cell receptor beta chains from one sample sequenced in a study of blood T cells in healthy people across ages. Alongside a J-beta primer mix, a sample-barcoded 5' primer served in a second PCR lasting 7 to 11 cycles. MiXCR, run by TCRdb on the 5' RACE reads, gives a single entry per CDR3 protein. There are approximately 690,000 distinct CDR3 sequences in the sample; 58% occur only once, and approximately 37% lies in the top ten. Sequencing was done on a sample of blood. These receptors originate from a man in his 60s in good health.

This clonotype has just a few counts. The rearrangement links TRBV7-2 to TRBJ1-6, with D possibly TRBD1 on 6 matching bases. CDR1 SGHTA and CDR2 FQGNSA come from the germline V gene. The CDR3 has 13 residues. V was trimmed by 7 bases and J by 8 bases, leaving 12 bases between them. CDR3 amino acids: CASNQDSYSPLHF. The CDR3 nucleotides are TGTGCCAGCAATCAGGACAGTTATTCACCCCTCCACTTT.

V gene TRBV20-1 combines with J gene TRBJ1-4; TRBD1 matches 7 bases. Looked up from germline, CDR1 is DFQATT and CDR2 is SNEGSKA (reference sequence). The V gene end was trimmed by 0 bases and the J gene end by 7 bases; junction bases not matched to a gene: 8. The CDR3 is 15 residues long. The CDR3 region has the DNA TGCAGTGCTAGAGATTCGGCAGGGGGGGGTGAAAAACTGTTTTTT. Protein product: CSARDSAGGGEKLFF.

The CDR3 here is CASSPGAGEKPQHF. CDR3 DNA sequence: TGTGCCAGCTCACCAGGGGCCGGGGAGAAGCCCCAGCATTTT. V usage is TRBV18 and J usage is TRBJ1-5; weak D call: TRBD1 (5 bases). Germline-derived CDR1 and CDR2 are KGHSH and LQKENI. The germline V and J ends were trimmed by 2 bases and 8 bases, with 13 bases remaining between them. This CDR3 contains 14 residues.

V and J are TRBV4-1 and TRBJ2-1; 10 bases are shared with TRBD1. Germline V gene data show CDR1 as MGHRA and CDR2 as YSYEKL. V was pared by 4 bases and J by 0 bases, with 3 bases of the junction left unmatched. The CDR3 contains 16 residues. Written as DNA, the CDR3 is TGCGCCAGCAGCCTTTGGACAGGGGGCTCCTACAATGAGCAGTTCTTC. It specifies CASSLWTGGSYNEQFF.

The chain carries TRBV20-1 and TRBJ2-3; D perhaps matches TRBD2 (6 bases). Germline assignment: CDR1 DFQATT and CDR2 SNEGSKA (reference sequence). This CDR3 is built from 12 residues. The germline V and J ends were trimmed by 8 bases and 4 bases, with 13 bases remaining between them. The CDR3 reads CSRLVFADTQYF. The CDR3 nucleotides are TGCAGTAGACTAGTTTTCGCAGATACGCAGTATTTT.

This clonotype was counted once. This chain joins TRBV15 and TRBJ1-4; 11 bases match TRBD1. CDR1 LNHNV and CDR2 YYDKDF come from the germline V gene (reference sequence). This CDR3 region has 15 residues. Trimming removed 1 base from V and 10 bases from J; junction bases left unmatched: 5. The CDR3 DNA sequence: TGTGCCACCAGCAGAGCCGGGACAGGGGGACGAAAACTGTTTTTT. This sequence encodes CATSRAGTGGRKLFF. Full variable domain (outside the CDR3, taken from reference TRBV15 and TRBJ1-4): DAMVIQNPRYQVTQFGKPVTLSCSQTLNHNVMYWYQQKSSQAPKLLFHYYDKDFNNEADTPDNFQSRRPNTSFCFLDIRSPGLGDTAMYLCATSRAGTGGRKLFFGSGTQLSVL.

The table lists this clonotype with a few counts. This sequence joins TRBV6-1 and TRBJ2-7; D may match TRBD1 or TRBD2 (6 bases each). The DNA end is more similar to TRBJ2-5, so the J call may be wrong. The CDR3 has 15 residues. Germline V lookup: CDR1 MNHNS, CDR2 SASEGT. CDR3 sequence reads: CASSESSGGRETQYF. The CDR3 bases are TGTGCCAGCAGTGAATCCTCCGGGGGCCGGGAGACCCAGTACTTC.

A few counts support this clonotype. The CDR3 sequence: CSVGGRESTDTQYF. DNA for the CDR3: TGCAGCGTTGGGGGGCGGGAAAGCACAGATACGCAGTATTTT. J is TRBJ2-3 and V is TRBV29-1; D assignment may be TRBD1 or TRBD2 (6 bases each). Trimming stripped 4 bases from V and 0 bases from J, with 11 bases between. Germline V gene lookup returns CDR1 SQVTM and CDR2 ANQGSEA. The CDR3 is 14 amino acids.

This clonotype was counted only a few times. J is TRBJ1-6 and V is TRBV28; D remains unclear. V was shortened by 1 base and J by 2 bases, with 6 bases between the two germline ends. Germline V gene sequence: CDR1 MDHEN, CDR2 SYDVKM. This CDR3 has 15 residues. The CDR3, as DNA: TGTGCCAGCAGTTTATCCAGCGCCTATAATTCACCCCTCCACTTT. As protein: CASSLSSAYNSPLHF.

The chain is built from TRBV7-2 and TRBJ2-3; tentatively, D is TRBD2 (6 bases). CDR3 length equals 14 residues. The germline V and J ends were trimmed by 4 bases and 5 bases, with 13 bases remaining between them. CDR1 SGHTA and CDR2 FQGNSA come from the germline V gene. CDR3 coding DNA: TGTGCCAGCAGCTCTTCTAGCGTTGGAGATACGCAGTATTTT. Translating it yields CASSSSSVGDTQYF.

The chain recombines TRBV2 with TRBJ2-1, with D uncertain. CDR1 SNHLY and CDR2 FYNNEI come from the germline V gene. Trimming removed 4 bases from V and 0 bases from J, with 10 bases in between. This CDR3 has 15 amino acids. As DNA, the CDR3 is TGTGCCAGCAGTGCCCTCACCAACTCCTACAATGAGCAGTTCTTC. It codes for CASSALTNSYNEQFF.

J is TRBJ2-1 and V is TRBV6-1; either TRBD1 or TRBD2 may fit D (6 bases each). There are 14 residues in the CDR3. The ends were cut back, 4 bases at V and 3 bases at J, with 10 bases in the middle. The germline V gene has CDR1 MNHNS and CDR2 SASEGT. The CDR3 region is CASSVGGLYNEQFF. In DNA, the CDR3 is TGTGCCAGCAGTGTAGGGGGACTCTACAATGAGCAGTTCTTC.

With respect to this clonotype: Sequence at one end of the junction differs from germline and may be a read error. The V and J genes are TRBV6-2 or TRBV6-3 and TRBJ2-6; the D gene is possibly TRBD2 (5 bases). Germline V gene data show CDR1 as MNHEY and CDR2 as SVGEGT. The CDR3 is 16 residues long. CDR3 loop: CGSSRNRGHGANVLTF. Here the CDR3 DNA reads TGTGGCAGCAGTCGAAACCGAGGGCATGGGGCCAACGTCCTGACTTTC.

V and J are TRBV7-9 and TRBJ1-2; weak D call: TRBD1 (6 bases). Germline-derived CDR1 and CDR2 are SEHNR and FQNEAQ (reference sequence). V lost 5 bases and J lost 0, with 16 bases in between. CDR3 size: 16 residues. DNA for the CDR3: TGTGCCAGCAGCGCCGTCGGGGGGGGCGCTAACTATGGCTACACCTTC. Protein: CASSAVGGGANYGYTF.

This chain links TRBV7-9 with TRBJ2-5, with D possibly matching TRBD1 (5 bases). Germline values: CDR1 SEHNR, CDR2 FQNEAQ (reference sequence). With 8 bases removed from V and 4 bases from J, the gap between germline ends came to 11 bases. The CDR3 covers 12 residues. CDR3 region: CASGARAETQYF. DNA of the CDR3: TGTGCCAGCGGGGCCAGGGCAGAGACCCAGTACTTC.

This rearrangement joins TRBV6-6 to TRBJ2-3, with unresolved D. The germline V gene encodes CDR1 MNHNY and CDR2 SVGAGI (reference sequence). This CDR3 is 14 amino acids long. V dropped 6 bases and J dropped 4 bases, with 14 bases sitting between them. The CDR3 nucleotides read TGTGCCAGCAGCGACCACAGAGGCGCAGATACGCAGTATTTT. It encodes CASSDHRGADTQYF.

V and J are TRBV20-1 and TRBJ2-1, with TRBD2 identical over 8 bases. Trimming at V came to 1 base and at J to 5 bases, leaving 4 bases not matched to a gene. CDR1 and CDR2 from the germline V gene are DFQATT and SNEGSKA (reference sequence). This CDR3 has 14 residues. DNA of the CDR3: TGCAGTGCTAGAGCGGGGGGGCGAAACAATGAGCAGTTCTTC. It codes for CSARAGGRNNEQFF.

The V call is TRBV5-1, the J call TRBJ2-3; D not certain. Germline V gene data show CDR1 as SGHRS and CDR2 as YFSETQ. The V and J ends lost 0 bases and 7 bases respectively, with 15 bases between them. The CDR3 has 15 amino acids. The CDR3 nucleotides read TGCGCCAGCAGCTTGGACGGAGAGGTGTCAAATACGCAGTATTTT. Encoded protein: CASSLDGEVSNTQYF. The variable domain in full, completed from reference TRBV5-1 and TRBJ2-3, reads KAGVTQTPRYLIKTRGQQVTLSCSPISGHRSVSWYQQTPGQGLQFLFEYFSETQRNKGNFPGRFSGRQFSNSRSEMNVSTLELGDSALYLCASSLDGEVSNTQYFGPGTRLTVL.